These 25 T cell receptor beta chains share one sample of origin, sequenced in a study of T cells in Graves' hyperthyroidism and ophthalmopathy. Template material for amplifying TCR beta CDR3 regions consisted of RNA transcripts. Using the HTBI primer set, a first-round RT-PCR was run on the TCR CDR3. Each CDR3 protein is one row after TCRdb ran MiXCR on the multiplex PCR reads. Here the sample spans around 200,000 distinct CDR3 sequences, 17% being singletons. Sequenced input: blood. The receptor set was obtained from a woman aged 45-59 years with Graves' hyperthyroidism.

The chain joins TRBV6-2 or TRBV6-3 to TRBJ1-4, with D possibly matching TRBD1 (6 bases). The germline V and J ends were trimmed by 2 bases and 8 bases, with 12 bases remaining between them. The CDR3 spans 14 residues. Germline assignment: CDR1 MNHEY and CDR2 SVGEGT. CDR3 in DNA: TGTGCCAGCAGTTACGAGGGGGGCGGCGAAAAACTGTTTTTT. This translates into CASSYEGGGEKLFF.

Ten or more counts support this clonotype. The chain recombines TRBV27 with TRBJ1-2; TRBD1 matches at 7 bases. The germline gives CDR1 MNHEY, CDR2 SMNVEV (reference sequence). CDR3 length: 14 amino acids. V dropped 5 bases and J dropped 5; count of bases not matched to a gene: 8. The CDR3 region has the DNA TGTGCCAGCAGTCCAAGGACAGGAGGGTATGGCTACACCTTC. Its translation: CASSPRTGGYGYTF.

This clonotype has a handful of counts. This chain joins TRBV19 and TRBJ2-7, with D unresolved. V lost 7 bases and J lost 0, with 10 bases in between. There are 13 residues in the CDR3. The germline gives CDR1 LNHDA, CDR2 SQIVND (reference sequence). The CDR3 DNA reads as TGTGCCAGTAAAGACACTTCCTCCTACGAGCAGTACTTC. It codes for CASKDTSSYEQYF.

J is TRBJ2-5 and V is TRBV19; maybe TRBD2 (5 bases). V lost 5 bases and J lost 7, with 17 bases in between. The CDR3 consists of 14 residues. Germline V lookup: CDR1 LNHDA, CDR2 SQIVND (reference sequence). CDR3 sequence (DNA): TGTGCCAGTAGTCCCGGAGGTAGCGCACTGACCCAGTACTTC. Protein sequence: CASSPGGSALTQYF.

This clonotype was seen repeatedly, ten times or more. The chain couples TRBV7-2 to TRBJ2-3, with 7 bases lining up with TRBD2. The CDR3 totals 15 residues. Germline lookup yields CDR1 SGHTA and CDR2 FQGNSA. The ends lost 3 bases at V and 7 bases at J; junction bases unmatched: 10. As DNA, the CDR3 is TGTGCCAGCAGCTTTATCGGGGGAGGGCCGAATACGCAGTATTTT. The encoded protein is CASSFIGGGPNTQYF.

This clonotype was detected many times. The rearrangement uses TRBV7-9 and TRBJ2-3; 10 bases are a match to TRBD2. J was trimmed by 1 base and V by 5 bases; bases with no gene match: 12. This CDR3 is built from 18 residues. The germline V gene has CDR1 SEHNR and CDR2 FQNEAQ (reference sequence). The DNA of the CDR3 is TGTGCCAGCAGCCACCCACGGGCTAGCGGGGGCCGCACAGATACGCAGTATTTT. Its protein product is CASSHPRASGGRTDTQYF. The whole variable domain, filled in from reference TRBV7-9 and TRBJ2-3, reads DTGVSQNPRHKITKRGQNVTFRCDPISEHNRLYWYRQTLGQGPEFLTYFQNEAQLEKSRLLSDRFSAERPKGSFSTLEIQRTEQGDSAMYLCASSHPRASGGRTDTQYFGPGTRLTVL.

This clonotype was seen ten or more times. The chain combines TRBV7-2 with TRBJ2-1; D is ambiguous. Germline V gene data show CDR1 as SGHTA and CDR2 as FQGNSA. Trimming removed 4 bases at V and 8 bases at J, with 9 bases between. The CDR3 has 12 residues. The CDR3 here is CASSSLVYEQFF. CDR3 nucleotide sequence: TGTGCCAGCAGCTCCCTAGTCTATGAGCAGTTCTTC.

This clonotype was seen ten or more times. The chain carries TRBV6-5 and TRBJ2-6; D possibly matches TRBD1 or TRBD2 (5 bases each). This CDR3 is 15 amino acids long. Trimming took 2 bases from V and 4 from J, leaving 9 bases between them. CDR1 is MNHEY and CDR2 is SVGAGI in the germline V gene. The CDR3 loop is CASSYQGAGANVLTF. In DNA form, the CDR3 reads TGTGCCAGCAGTTACCAGGGAGCCGGGGCCAACGTCCTGACTTTC.

Only a few counts were recorded for this clonotype. J is TRBJ2-3 and V is TRBV5-1, with D uncertain. This CDR3 comprises 13 residues. Germline loops: CDR1 SGHRS, CDR2 YFSETQ. Trimming pared 3 bases from V and 4 bases from J, leaving 9 bases between. CDR3 sequence: CASSWTVADTQYF. The CDR3 nucleotides read TGCGCCAGCAGCTGGACGGTGGCAGATACGCAGTATTTT. The whole variable domain, filled in from reference TRBV5-1 and TRBJ2-3, reads KAGVTQTPRYLIKTRGQQVTLSCSPISGHRSVSWYQQTPGQGLQFLFEYFSETQRNKGNFPGRFSGRQFSNSRSEMNVSTLELGDSALYLCASSWTVADTQYFGPGTRLTVL.

The chain recombines TRBV3-1 with TRBJ2-1, with TRBD2 matching over 9 bases. This CDR3 region has 17 residues. Germline values: CDR1 LGHDT, CDR2 YNNKEL (reference sequence). The J segment lost 5 bases and the V segment lost 0 bases, leaving 8 bases of the junction unmatched. CDR3: CASSQDAPGLANNEQFF. CDR3 coding DNA: TGTGCCAGCAGCCAAGATGCTCCGGGACTAGCTAACAATGAGCAGTTCTTC.

This clonotype was observed many times. The chain links TRBV3-2 to TRBJ2-1. TRBV3-2 is a pseudogene segment. This CDR3 region has 13 residues. CDR3 DNA: TGTGCCAGCTCCGATCGCAAAACTCATGAGCAGTTCTTC. This translates into CASSDRKTHEQFF.

At least ten counts were recorded for this clonotype. The V and J genes are TRBV27 and TRBJ2-3, with a weak D call TRBD1 (5 bases). The V gene's germline CDR1 is MNHEY and CDR2 SMNVEV (reference sequence). V lost 3 bases, J lost 2 bases, and 15 bases lay in between. The CDR3 extends over 16 amino acids. The CDR3 region has the DNA TGTGCCAGCAGTTTTGGGAACAGGAGACCCACAGATACGCAGTATTTT. Translation gives CASSFGNRRPTDTQYF.

The chain joins TRBV4-2 to TRBJ1-1; tentatively, D is TRBD1 (5 bases). The CDR3 has 16 residues. The V gene lost 2 bases and the J gene lost 3 bases, with 16 bases spanning the gap. The germline V gene encodes CDR1 LGHNA and CDR2 YNFKEQ. The CDR3 loop is CASSQYQGIGDTEAFF. CDR3 nucleotide sequence: TGTGCCAGCAGCCAATATCAGGGAATAGGGGACACTGAAGCTTTCTTT.

This clonotype was detected a few times. The rearrangement links TRBV28 to TRBJ1-2; TRBD1 might be the D (5 bases). Deletions cut 8 bases from V and 3 bases from J, with 19 bases between. This CDR3 spans 15 amino acids. The V gene's germline CDR1 is MDHEN and CDR2 SYDVKM. As DNA, the CDR3 is TGTGCCAGCGATGGCTCCGGCGGAGGGGACTATGGCTACACCTTC. Its translation: CASDGSGGGDYGYTF.

There are a few counts of this clonotype. The chain carries TRBV29-1 and TRBJ2-5; TRBD1 matches 10 bases. The CDR3 has 14 residues. Trimming removed 6 bases from V and 5 bases from J; junction bases left unmatched: 9. Per germline, CDR1 SQVTM and CDR2 ANQGSEA. The CDR3 DNA is TGCAGCGTCGCTGGACAGGGGGGGTGGGAGACCCAGTACTTC. Protein sequence: CSVAGQGGWETQYF.

This clonotype was counted ten times or more. The rearrangement links TRBV29-1 to TRBJ1-4, with 8 bases aligning to TRBD1. This CDR3 comprises 16 residues. The trim removed 1 base at V and 6 bases at J, leaving 10 bases unmatched. The V gene's germline CDR1 is SQVTM and CDR2 ANQGSEA. CDR3 sequence: CSVEAPLDRGDEKLFF. The CDR3 nucleotides read TGCAGCGTTGAAGCTCCTCTCGACAGGGGTGATGAAAAACTGTTTTTT. Complete variable domain (other parts from reference TRBV29-1 and TRBJ1-4): SAVISQKPSRDICQRGTSLTIQCQVDSQVTMMFWYRQQPGQSLTLIATANQGSEATYESGFVIDKFPISRPNLTFSTLTVSNMSPEDSSIYLCSVEAPLDRGDEKLFFGSGTQLSVL.

This clonotype was detected only a few times. This chain links TRBV4-3 with TRBJ2-7; D is unresolved. The CDR3 has 15 amino acids. V lost 0 bases and J lost 3, with 12 bases in between. Germline V gene sequence: CDR1 LGHNA, CDR2 YSLEER. CDR3 loop: CASSQDRALIYEQYF. The CDR3 region has the DNA TGCGCCAGCAGCCAAGATCGGGCCCTGATCTACGAGCAGTACTTC.

This clonotype was seen ten or more times. The gene calls are TRBV7-2 and TRBJ1-1; the D gene is possibly TRBD1 (5 bases). Germline V gives CDR1 SGHTA, CDR2 FQGNSA. V lost 0 bases and J 5 bases, leaving 10 bases between the germline ends. The CDR3 has 14 residues. The CDR3 DNA sequence: TGTGCCAGCAGCTTAGCGGGGGGAGGGACTGAAGCTTTCTTT. Translation: CASSLAGGGTEAFF.

The genes are TRBV6-2 or TRBV6-3 and TRBJ2-7, with 9 bases matching TRBD1. CDR1 and CDR2 from the germline V gene are MNHEY and SVGEGT. This CDR3 is built from 16 residues. The ends lost 6 bases at V and 2 bases at J; junction bases unmatched: 11. The DNA for the CDR3 is TGTGCCAGCAGACACAGGGGGCAGGGGACACCCTACGAGCAGTACTTC. Translating gives CASRHRGQGTPYEQYF.

This clonotype showed up many times. V and J are TRBV15 and TRBJ2-3, with D maybe TRBD2 (6 bases). CDR3 length: 16 amino acids. The V gene lost 0 bases and the J gene lost 4 bases, with 14 bases spanning the gap. Germline loops: CDR1 LNHNV, CDR2 YYDKDF (reference sequence). As DNA, the CDR3 is TGTGCCACCAGCAGAGATCGGGGTAGCGGCGCAGATACGCAGTATTTT. Protein: CATSRDRGSGADTQYF.

The chain carries TRBV28 and TRBJ1-5; D not certain. The CDR3 has 15 residues. V was shortened by 2 bases and J by 9 bases, with 17 bases between the two germline ends. Germline values: CDR1 MDHEN, CDR2 SYDVKM. CDR3 sequence: CASSLDYPSIRPQHF. The CDR3 nucleotides read TGTGCCAGCAGTTTAGATTACCCCTCAATTCGGCCCCAGCATTTT.

This clonotype has at least ten counts. This chain links TRBV27 with TRBJ1-2, with a weak D call TRBD1 (6 bases). This CDR3 spans 13 amino acids. The V gene's germline CDR1 is MNHEY and CDR2 SMNVEV (reference sequence). Trimming stripped 6 bases from V and 10 bases from J, with 18 bases between. CDR3: CASSLGAGVDYTF. In DNA form, the CDR3 reads TGTGCCAGCAGCCTAGGGGCAGGGGTCGACTACACCTTC.

This clonotype was counted at least ten times. V gene TRBV7-2 combines with J gene TRBJ1-2; D ambiguous. The CDR3 covers 14 residues. Germline lookup yields CDR1 SGHTA and CDR2 FQGNSA. The V gene lost 7 bases and the J gene lost 2 bases, with 14 bases spanning the gap. CDR3 DNA sequence: TGTGCCAGCACCCCCCCGGGGAAAAACTATGGCTACACCTTC. As protein: CASTPPGKNYGYTF.

Ten or more counts support this clonotype. Its ends do not fully match the called genes, so a read error is possible. The chain employs TRBV6-1 and TRBJ1-1; TRBD1 aligns across 12 bases. CDR1 is MNHNS, CDR2 SASEGT, per germline. The CDR3 covers 15 residues. The CDR3 sequence is CASREGTGGLAEAFF. CDR3 nucleotides: TGTGCCAGCAGGGAAGGGACAGGGGGCTTGGCTGAAGCTTTCTTT.

This clonotype occurred a few times. This sequence may be a read error, since a much larger clone differs from it by one base. V is TRBV6-2 or TRBV6-3 and J is TRBJ2-5; D may be TRBD1 (8 bases). Trimming pared 4 bases from V and 10 bases from J, leaving 19 bases between. Looked up from germline, CDR1 is MNHEY and CDR2 is SVGEGT. CDR3 length: 14 residues. In DNA, the CDR3 is TGTGCCAGCAGTTCGGGACAGGTCGGGGGGATCCAGTACTTC. It translates to CASSSGQVGGIQYF.